This T cell receptor beta chain was retrieved from a study of blood T cell repertoires in COVID-19. Sequenced by immunoSEQ multiplex PCR; TCRdb stores in-frame clones only, minus some. In the table there are roughly 410,000 clones, approximately 89% of which are singletons. The CDR3 is 17 residues long. Germline V gene sequence: CDR1 SGHDT, CDR2 YYEEEE. Trimming took 0 bases from V and 0 from J, leaving 12 bases between them. The sequence was obtained from a woman aged 55 to 70 with COVID-19, enrolled during active disease. The gene calls are TRBV5-6 and TRBJ2-2; unclear D gene. The sequencing input was peripheral blood. The CDR3 coding sequence is TGTGCCAGCAGCTTGGTCTTTGGAGCAGCGAACACCGGGGAGCTGTTTTTT. Its translation: CASSLVFGAANTGELFF.